Each of the 8 T cell receptor beta chains below was sequenced from the same sample in a study of blood T cell repertoires in COVID-19 (dated by TCRdb to the early 2020s). The receptor library was made with the immunoSEQ multiplex PCR assay. Entries here come from immuneACCESS through TCRdb and include only in-frame sequences with V and J called. Some clones fail to appear in such tables; in the studies checked, an unresolved V gene covers under half of the shortfall, and the cause of the remainder is unknown. This sample holds over 200,000 clones; about nine tenths were observed only once. Clones ranked in the top ten supply approximately 1.2% of the sample. Sequencing was carried out using PBMCs or T cells enriched from blood (not recorded which). The receptors stem from a human donor in a cohort exposed to, infected with or recovered from COVID-19 (not recorded which). The donor label of this sample is uncertain.

The rearrangement joins TRBV2 to TRBJ2-5; maybe TRBD2 (6 bases). The CDR3 loop spans 15 amino acids. Trimming cost V 6 bases and J 2 bases, with 16 bases left between them. Per the germline V gene, CDR1 is SNHLY and CDR2 is FYNNEI. The CDR3 DNA reads TGTGCCAGCAGGGTCGGGACTCTCATACAAGAGACCCAGTACTTC. This sequence encodes CASRVGTLIQETQYF.

This rearrangement joins TRBV7-6 to TRBJ1-3, with a weak D call TRBD1 (5 bases). This CDR3 is 16 amino acids long. Germline values: CDR1 SGHVS, CDR2 FNYEAQ. V was cut by 0 bases and J by 0 bases, with 9 bases left in between. CDR3 bases: TGTGCCAGCAGCTTAGCAGGGGCCCTCTCTGGAAACACCATATATTTT. Translation gives CASSLAGALSGNTIYF.

V usage is TRBV7-3 and J usage is TRBJ2-3, with a weak D call TRBD2 (6 bases). The CDR3 is 16 amino acids. Per germline, CDR1 SGHTA and CDR2 FQGTGA. V lost 1 base, J lost 4 bases, and 15 bases lay in between. The CDR3 spells CASSLMEGRTPDTQYF. The CDR3 DNA reads TGTGCCAGCAGCTTAATGGAGGGAAGGACTCCAGATACGCAGTATTTT.

This clone was seen just once. The gene calls are TRBV5-4 and TRBJ1-1; the match to TRBD1 covers 9 bases. Unmatched junction bases numbered 1, after V lost 2 bases and J lost 5 bases. The CDR3 is 13 residues long. In germline, CDR1 is SGHNT, CDR2 YYREEE (reference sequence). This chain's CDR3 is CASSFDRGTEAFF. The CDR3 DNA reads as TGTGCCAGCAGCTTCGACAGGGGGACTGAAGCTTTCTTT.

The V gene is TRBV24-1, the J gene TRBJ1-4; 7 bases align to TRBD1. The V gene end was trimmed by 3 bases and the J gene end by 4 bases; junction bases not matched to a gene: 4. Looked up from germline, CDR1 is KGHDR and CDR2 is SFDVKD. This CDR3 is built from 15 residues. The CDR3 DNA follows: TGTGCCACCAGTGATGGGGACAGTTATAATGAAAAACTGTTTTTT. It encodes CATSDGDSYNEKLFF.

This chain connects TRBV5-4 to TRBJ1-1; a weak D match, TRBD1 (6 bases). The V gene lost 2 bases and the J gene lost 0 bases, with 11 bases spanning the gap. CDR3 length equals 15 residues. Germline V lookup: CDR1 SGHNT, CDR2 YYREEE (reference sequence). This chain's CDR3 is CASSFYRAMNTEAFF. Here the CDR3 DNA reads TGTGCCAGCAGCTTTTACAGGGCTATGAACACTGAAGCTTTCTTT.

The V and J genes are TRBV7-9 and TRBJ2-2; 8 nucleotides agree with TRBD1. This CDR3 is built from 17 residues. The germline V gene has CDR1 SEHNR and CDR2 FQNEAQ (reference sequence). Losses at the gene ends were 5 bases for V and 4 bases for J; bases not matched to a gene: 12. The CDR3 sequence is CASSHLLGQGATGELFF. The CDR3 nucleotides read TGTGCCAGCAGCCACCTCCTTGGACAGGGCGCCACCGGGGAGCTGTTTTTT.

This clone was detected only once. The chain links TRBV11-2 to TRBJ1-2, with 10 bases fitting TRBD1. This CDR3 contains 14 residues. V lost 2 bases to trimming and J lost 6 bases; unmatched junction nucleotides: 3. Germline V gives CDR1 SGHAT, CDR2 FQNNGV. The DNA for the CDR3 is TGTGCCAGCAGCTTACAGGGGACAGGGGATGGCTACACCTTC. Amino acid sequence: CASSLQGTGDGYTF.